Listed here are 6 T cell receptor beta chains from one sample, sequenced in a study of PD-1 blockade in mismatch repair-deficient tumors. TCRdb's copy holds only in-frame clones and misses some; the assay was immunoSEQ multiplex PCR. The sample has approximately 130,000 clones, about 86% seen once. The sample in question was peripheral blood, obtained 44 weeks after starting pembrolizumab. These receptors were taken from an adult with mismatch repair-deficient cancer.

V gene TRBV2 combines with J gene TRBJ2-5; 7 bases are a match to TRBD2. The germline V gene has CDR1 SNHLY and CDR2 FYNNEI. The J segment lost 4 bases and the V segment lost 4 bases, leaving 9 bases of the junction unmatched. The CDR3 spans 15 residues. CDR3 sequence reads: CASSGVGGRGETQYF. The CDR3 DNA is TGTGCCAGCAGTGGGGTCGGCGGGAGAGGAGAGACCCAGTACTTC. The entire variable domain, with the rest obtained from reference TRBV2 and TRBJ2-5, is as follows: EPEVTQTPSHQVTQMGQEVILRCVPISNHLYFYWYRQILGQKVEFLVSFYNNEISEKSEIFDDQFSVERPDGSNFTLKIRSTKLEDSAMYFCASSGVGGRGETQYFGPGTRLLVL.

The gene calls are TRBV6-6 and TRBJ1-5, with 7 bases matching TRBD1. There are 14 residues in the CDR3. The J segment lost 7 bases and the V segment lost 2 bases, leaving 5 bases of the junction unmatched. The germline CDR1 and CDR2 sequences are MNHNY and SVGAGI (reference sequence). The CDR3 reads CASSYDRVDQPQHF. The CDR3 DNA reads TGTGCCAGCAGTTACGACAGGGTGGACCAGCCCCAGCATTTT.

This rearrangement joins TRBV4-1 to TRBJ2-3; 14 bases are a match to TRBD2. Trimming cost V 0 bases and J 3 bases; bases outside gene matches: 11. CDR1 MGHRA and CDR2 YSYEKL come from the germline V gene. The CDR3 totals 20 residues. CDR3 in amino acids: CASSQDEMGLAGVWTDTQYF. CDR3 bases: TGCGCCAGCAGCCAAGATGAAATGGGACTAGCGGGAGTCTGGACAGATACGCAGTATTTT.

This chain joins TRBV28 and TRBJ1-5; D gene ambiguous. V lost 3 bases and J 1 base, leaving 7 bases between the germline ends. This CDR3 region has 14 residues. Germline lookup yields CDR1 MDHEN and CDR2 SYDVKM. The CDR3 DNA sequence: TGTGCCAGCAGTTTGAAGAACAGCAATCAGCCCCAGCATTTT. Protein product: CASSLKNSNQPQHF.

The V call is TRBV6-5, the J call TRBJ2-7; 9 bases match TRBD1. Germline V gene data show CDR1 as MNHEY and CDR2 as SVGAGI. The CDR3 has 14 amino acids. V shed 4 bases, J shed 3 bases, and the junction held 4 bases outside the gene matches. Here the CDR3 reads CASSSGTGRYEQYF. As DNA, the CDR3 is TGTGCCAGCAGTTCCGGGACAGGGCGCTACGAGCAGTACTTC.

The sample holds a few counts of this clone. Other nucleotide sequences from this sample produce the same CDR3. V and J are TRBV7-2 and TRBJ2-7; D may be TRBD2 (6 bases). Per the germline V gene, CDR1 is SGHTA and CDR2 is FQGNSA. The CDR3 consists of 12 residues. The V gene lost 0 bases and the J gene lost 6 bases, with 6 bases spanning the gap. The CDR3 loop is CASSLAGGEQYF. CDR3 nucleotides: TGTGCCAGCAGCTTAGCGGGAGGCGAGCAGTACTTC.